These 16 T cell receptor beta chains originate from one sample sequenced in a study of response to subunit inactivated influenza vaccine. One entry per CDR3 protein, called by TCRdb with MiXCR from the RT-PCR reads. This table has fewer than 650,000 distinct CDR3 sequences, approximately 13% appearing once. Material: PBMCs from blood, obtained about 40 days after vaccination. These receptors originate from a man aged 50 or older who received an inactivated influenza vaccine.

CDR3 DNA: TGTGCCAGCAGCTTAGGCCTAGGACAGGGAGAGGGGGAGCAGTTCTTC. Protein sequence: CASSLGLGQGEGEQFF. The chain links TRBV13 to TRBJ2-1; 8 bases fit TRBD1. Germline V gives CDR1 PRHDT, CDR2 FYEKMQ (reference sequence). This CDR3 comprises 16 residues. The V gene end was trimmed by 0 bases and the J gene end by 10 bases; junction bases not matched to a gene: 11.

This clonotype was detected a few times. The chain couples TRBV28 to TRBJ2-1; the D gene is possibly TRBD2 (5 bases). Per germline, CDR1 MDHEN and CDR2 SYDVKM. The V and J ends lost 9 bases and 4 bases respectively, with 19 bases between them. The CDR3 extends over 15 amino acids. CDR3 in DNA: TGTGCCAGTTGGACGGGAAACGGCGTTTACAATGAGCAGTTCTTC. Translated: CASWTGNGVYNEQFF.

The chain carries TRBV2 and TRBJ2-7, with D possibly TRBD2 on 6 matching bases. V was trimmed by 1 base and J by 1 base, leaving 17 bases between them. CDR1 and CDR2 (germline): SNHLY, FYNNEI. The CDR3 totals 17 residues. The CDR3 region has the DNA TGTGCCAGCAGTGAAGAGGAGGGGTTGAACGATTCCTACGAGCAGTACTTC. Translation gives CASSEEEGLNDSYEQYF. The full variable domain, in which reference TRBV2 and TRBJ2-7 provide the parts outside the CDR3, is EPEVTQTPSHQVTQMGQEVILRCVPISNHLYFYWYRQILGQKVEFLVSFYNNEISEKSEIFDDQFSVERPDGSNFTLKIRSTKLEDSAMYFCASSEEEGLNDSYEQYFGPGTRLTVT.

V and J are TRBV7-2 and TRBJ1-6, with D hard to call. The CDR3 extends over 17 amino acids. Trimming stripped 3 bases from V and 0 bases from J, with 12 bases between. The germline CDR1 and CDR2 sequences are SGHTA and FQGNSA. CDR3 in DNA: TGTGCCAGCAGCTTTGGATTGAGGAGCTCCTATAATTCACCCCTCCACTTT. Encoded protein: CASSFGLRSSYNSPLHF.

This sequence joins TRBV7-6 and TRBJ2-1, with 8 bases fitting TRBD2. J lost 5 bases, V lost 0 bases, and 12 bases had no gene match. The CDR3 covers 18 residues. CDR1 and CDR2 from the germline V gene are SGHVS and FNYEAQ. In nucleotides, the CDR3 is TGTGCCAGCAGCTTAGCGGTCCCCAGCGGGAGTAGGCACAATGAGCAGTTCTTC. This translates into CASSLAVPSGSRHNEQFF.

The table lists this clonotype with many counts. J is TRBJ2-7 and V is TRBV5-6; 7 bases are a match to TRBD2. The CDR3 consists of 15 residues. V shed 5 bases, J shed 5 bases, and the junction held 13 bases outside the gene matches. Germline CDR1 is SGHDT and CDR2 is YYEEEE. The DNA for the CDR3 is TGTGCCAGCAGTTTGTTTGGGGGGACTATCGACGAGCAGTACTTC. Translated, it gives CASSLFGGTIDEQYF.

A few counts support this clonotype. The chain joins TRBV20-1 to TRBJ2-3, with D perhaps matching TRBD1 or TRBD2 (5 bases each). V lost 6 bases and J 7 bases, leaving 23 bases between the germline ends. Looked up from germline, CDR1 is DFQATT and CDR2 is SNEGSKA (reference sequence). This CDR3 comprises 15 residues. This CDR3 reads CSAPSGTEKGYTQYF. The CDR3 DNA follows: TGCAGTGCCCCCAGCGGAACTGAGAAGGGGTATACGCAGTATTTT.

The table lists this clonotype with a few counts. The chain carries TRBV20-1 and TRBJ2-7, with 7 bases lining up with TRBD1. The V gene end was trimmed by 2 bases and the J gene end by 5 bases; junction bases not matched to a gene: 6. CDR1 and CDR2 (germline): DFQATT, SNEGSKA (reference sequence). The CDR3 sequence is 13 residues long. The CDR3, as DNA: TGCAGTGCTAGATCACAGGGGTTTAACGAGCAGTACTTC. Its translation is CSARSQGFNEQYF.

The chain couples TRBV11-2 to TRBJ1-6, with 7 bases matching TRBD1. This CDR3 spans 16 amino acids. The V gene's germline CDR1 is SGHAT and CDR2 FQNNGV. V lost 5 bases and J lost 1; bases outside the gene matches: 5. The CDR3 is CASSRQGESYNSPLHF. DNA for the CDR3: TGTGCCAGCAGCCGACAGGGAGAGTCCTATAATTCACCCCTCCACTTT.

This clonotype was recorded a few times. CDR3 protein: CASSPPGQNIQYF. The CDR3 DNA sequence: TGTGCCAGCAGCCCCCCAGGCCAAAACATTCAGTACTTC. The chain has TRBV12-3 or TRBV12-4 and TRBJ2-4, with D unresolved. The CDR3 covers 13 residues. Between the trimmed V and J ends, which lost 6 bases and 5 bases, there was a span of 11 bases.

V usage is TRBV28 and J usage is TRBJ2-2; D ambiguous. Germline V gives CDR1 MDHEN, CDR2 SYDVKM. The CDR3 length is 16 residues. V was pared by 1 base and J by 0 bases, with 9 bases between. For the CDR3, the DNA is TGTGCCAGCAGTTTATCCACAAGAACGAACACCGGGGAGCTGTTTTTT. Its translation is CASSLSTRTNTGELFF.

The rearrangement uses TRBV19 and TRBJ1-1; D remains unclear. V lost 3 bases and J lost 3, with 14 bases in between. CDR3 size: 15 residues. Germline V lookup: CDR1 LNHDA, CDR2 SQIVND (reference sequence). The CDR3 DNA reads TGTGCCAGTAGTATCGCCATGGCAGGTGACACTGAAGCTTTCTTT. It is translated as CASSIAMAGDTEAFF.

This clonotype has just a few counts. V gene TRBV20-1 combines with J gene TRBJ2-7; D call uncertain. The V end lost 1 base, the J end lost 0 bases, and 7 bases lay between the germline ends. CDR1 is DFQATT, CDR2 SNEGSKA, per germline (reference sequence). There are 13 residues in the CDR3. In DNA form, the CDR3 reads TGCAGTGCTAGAGGACCCTTCTCCTACGAGCAGTACTTC. It yields the protein CSARGPFSYEQYF.

The chain employs TRBV7-2 and TRBJ1-1, with D tentatively TRBD1 (5 bases). This CDR3 contains 15 residues. Germline CDR1 and CDR2: SGHTA and FQGNSA. V was shortened by 5 bases and J by 0 bases, with 13 bases between the two germline ends. Written as DNA, the CDR3 is TGTGCCAGCAGCGCCGGGGGGGTCCTGAACACTGAAGCTTTCTTT. Its protein product is CASSAGGVLNTEAFF.

This clonotype was seen a few times. V usage is TRBV5-1 and J usage is TRBJ2-3; 8 bases are shared with TRBD1. Germline V CDR1 and CDR2: SGHRS, YFSETQ. With 5 bases clipped from V and 6 bases from J, the junction kept 8 bases outside the gene matches. This CDR3 contains 14 residues. Here the CDR3 DNA reads TGCGCCAGCAGTTACGACAGGGGAGGCGATACGCAGTATTTT. It translates to CASSYDRGGDTQYF.

This clonotype occurred a few times. This chain links TRBV27 with TRBJ2-1; 16 bases are a match to TRBD2. Germline V gene lookup returns CDR1 MNHEY and CDR2 SMNVEV (reference sequence). This CDR3 has 19 residues. The V segment lost 6 bases and the J segment 8 bases; nucleotides outside the gene matches: 16. This CDR3 is CASSPRTGTSGRAIDEQFF. The CDR3 DNA sequence: TGTGCCAGCAGCCCTAGGACCGGGACTAGCGGGAGGGCCATTGATGAGCAGTTCTTC.